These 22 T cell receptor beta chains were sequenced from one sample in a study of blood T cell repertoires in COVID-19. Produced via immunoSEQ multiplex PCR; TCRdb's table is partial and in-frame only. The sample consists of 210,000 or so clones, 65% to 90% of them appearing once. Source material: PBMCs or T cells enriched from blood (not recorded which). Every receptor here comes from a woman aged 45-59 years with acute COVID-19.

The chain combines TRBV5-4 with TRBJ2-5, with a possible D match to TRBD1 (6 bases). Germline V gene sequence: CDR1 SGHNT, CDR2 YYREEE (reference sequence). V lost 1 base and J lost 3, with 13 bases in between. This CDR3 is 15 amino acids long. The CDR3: CASSLRTAAKETQYF. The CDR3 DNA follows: TGTGCCAGCAGCTTGAGGACAGCGGCAAAAGAGACCCAGTACTTC.

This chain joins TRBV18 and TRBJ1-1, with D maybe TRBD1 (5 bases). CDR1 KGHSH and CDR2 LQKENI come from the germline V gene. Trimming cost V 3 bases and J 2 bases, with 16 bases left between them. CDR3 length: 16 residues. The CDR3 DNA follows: TGTGCCAGCTCACCTAGCACTGCGGGGGTTAACACTGAAGCTTTCTTT. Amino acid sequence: CASSPSTAGVNTEAFF.

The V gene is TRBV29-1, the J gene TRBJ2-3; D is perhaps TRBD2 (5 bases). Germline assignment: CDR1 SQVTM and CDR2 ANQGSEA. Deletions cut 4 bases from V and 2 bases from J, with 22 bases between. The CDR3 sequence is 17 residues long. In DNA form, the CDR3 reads TGCAGCGTTGTGGAGAGGGCCGGAGTTTACTCCACAGATACGCAGTATTTT. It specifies CSVVERAGVYSTDTQYF.

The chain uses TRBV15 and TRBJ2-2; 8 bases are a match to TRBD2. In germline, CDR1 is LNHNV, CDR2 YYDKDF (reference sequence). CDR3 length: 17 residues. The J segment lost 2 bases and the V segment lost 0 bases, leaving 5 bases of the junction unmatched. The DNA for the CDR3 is TGTGCCACCAGCAGAGATATGAGCGGGGGAAACACCGGGGAGCTGTTTTTT. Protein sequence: CATSRDMSGGNTGELFF. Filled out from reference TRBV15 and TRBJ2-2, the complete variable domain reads DAMVIQNPRYQVTQFGKPVTLSCSQTLNHNVMYWYQQKSSQAPKLLFHYYDKDFNNEADTPDNFQSRRPNTSFCFLDIRSPGLGDTAMYLCATSRDMSGGNTGELFFGEGSRLTVL.

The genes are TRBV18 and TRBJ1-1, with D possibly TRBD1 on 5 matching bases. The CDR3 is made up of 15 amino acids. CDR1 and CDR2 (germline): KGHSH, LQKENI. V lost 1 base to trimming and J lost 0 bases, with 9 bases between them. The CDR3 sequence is CASSPLPGMNTEAFF. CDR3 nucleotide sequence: TGTGCCAGCTCACCACTTCCAGGGATGAACACTGAAGCTTTCTTT.

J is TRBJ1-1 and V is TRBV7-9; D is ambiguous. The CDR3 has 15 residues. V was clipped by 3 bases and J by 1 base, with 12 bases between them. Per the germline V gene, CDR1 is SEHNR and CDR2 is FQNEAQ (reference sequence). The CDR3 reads CASSFPRGANTEAFF. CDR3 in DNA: TGTGCCAGCAGCTTCCCTCGGGGAGCGAACACTGAAGCTTTCTTT.

CDR3: CASSLGRTNNEQFF. The CDR3 nucleotides read TGTGCCAGCAGCTTAGGTCGGACAAACAATGAGCAGTTCTTC. This sequence joins TRBV7-8 and TRBJ2-1, with a possible D match to TRBD1 (5 bases). From germline, CDR1 is SGHVS and CDR2 FQNEAQ. The CDR3 is made up of 14 amino acids. V was cut by 1 base and J by 5 bases, with 9 bases left in between. The full variable domain, with the rest looked up from reference TRBV7-8 and TRBJ2-1, is GAGVSQSPRYKVAKRGQDVALRCDPISGHVSLFWYQQALGQGPEFLTYFQNEAQLDKSGLPSDRFFAERPEGSVSTLKIQRTQQEDSAVYLCASSLGRTNNEQFFGPGTRLTVL.

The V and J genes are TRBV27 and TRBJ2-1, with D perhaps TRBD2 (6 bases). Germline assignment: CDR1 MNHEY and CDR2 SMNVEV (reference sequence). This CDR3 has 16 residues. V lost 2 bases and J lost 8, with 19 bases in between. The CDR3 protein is CASSLGASDFLYEQFF. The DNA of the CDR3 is TGTGCCAGCAGTTTAGGTGCTAGCGACTTTCTCTATGAGCAGTTCTTC.

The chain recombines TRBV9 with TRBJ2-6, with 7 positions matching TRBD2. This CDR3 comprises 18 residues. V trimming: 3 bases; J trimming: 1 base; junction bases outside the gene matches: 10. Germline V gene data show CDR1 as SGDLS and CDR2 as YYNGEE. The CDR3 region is CASSATRDYWSGANVLTF. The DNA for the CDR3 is TGTGCCAGCAGCGCAACTAGGGACTATTGGTCTGGGGCCAACGTCCTGACTTTC.

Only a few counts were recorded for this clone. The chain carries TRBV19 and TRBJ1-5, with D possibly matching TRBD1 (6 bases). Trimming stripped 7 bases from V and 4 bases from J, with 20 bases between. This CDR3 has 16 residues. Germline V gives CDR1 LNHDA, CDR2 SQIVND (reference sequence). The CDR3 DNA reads TGTGCCAGTATTAAGGAACAGGGTGGGAATAATCAGCCCCAGCATTTT. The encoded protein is CASIKEQGGNNQPQHF.

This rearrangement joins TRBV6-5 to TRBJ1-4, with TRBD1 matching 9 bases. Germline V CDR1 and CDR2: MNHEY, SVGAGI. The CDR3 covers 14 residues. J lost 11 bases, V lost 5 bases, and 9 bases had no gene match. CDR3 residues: CASSQGQGRGKLFF. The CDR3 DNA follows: TGTGCCAGCAGTCAGGGACAGGGCAGAGGGAAACTGTTTTTT.

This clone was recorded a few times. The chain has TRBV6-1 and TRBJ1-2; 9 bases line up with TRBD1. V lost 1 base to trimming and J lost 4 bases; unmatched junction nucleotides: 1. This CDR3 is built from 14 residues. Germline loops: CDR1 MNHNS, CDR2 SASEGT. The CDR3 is CASSEGGQGYGYTF. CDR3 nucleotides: TGTGCCAGCAGTGAAGGGGGACAGGGCTATGGCTACACCTTC.

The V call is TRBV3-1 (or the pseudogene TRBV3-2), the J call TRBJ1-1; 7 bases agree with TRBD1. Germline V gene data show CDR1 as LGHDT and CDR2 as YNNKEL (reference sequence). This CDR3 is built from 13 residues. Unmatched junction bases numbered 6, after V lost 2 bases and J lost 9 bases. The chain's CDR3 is CASSQPPGQKAFF. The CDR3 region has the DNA TGTGCCAGCAGCCAACCCCCGGGACAGAAAGCTTTCTTT.

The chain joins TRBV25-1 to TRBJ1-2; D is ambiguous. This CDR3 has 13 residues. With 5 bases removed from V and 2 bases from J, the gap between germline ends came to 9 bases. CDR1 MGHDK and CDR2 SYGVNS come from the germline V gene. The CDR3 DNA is TGTGCCAGCAGTCTGCAGGAAAACTATGGCTACACCTTC. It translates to CASSLQENYGYTF.

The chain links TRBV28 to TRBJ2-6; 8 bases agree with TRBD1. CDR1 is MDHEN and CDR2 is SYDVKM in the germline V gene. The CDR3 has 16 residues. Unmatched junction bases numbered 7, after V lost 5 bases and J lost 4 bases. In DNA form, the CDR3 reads TGTGCCAGCAGTGAACAGGGGGTGAAGGGGGCCAACGTCCTGACTTTC. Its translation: CASSEQGVKGANVLTF. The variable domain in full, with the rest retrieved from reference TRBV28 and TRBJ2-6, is DVKVTQSSRYLVKRTGEKVFLECVQDMDHENMFWYRQDPGLGLRLIYFSYDVKMKEKGDIPEGYSVSREKKERFSLILESASTNQTSMYLCASSEQGVKGANVLTFGAGSRLTVL.

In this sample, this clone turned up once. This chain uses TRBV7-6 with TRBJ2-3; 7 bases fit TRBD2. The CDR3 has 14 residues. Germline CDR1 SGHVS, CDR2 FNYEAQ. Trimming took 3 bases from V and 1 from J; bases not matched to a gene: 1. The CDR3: CASSLAGGTDTQYF. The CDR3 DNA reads TGTGCCAGCAGCTTGGCGGGGGGCACAGATACGCAGTATTTT. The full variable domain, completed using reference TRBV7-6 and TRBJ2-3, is GAGVSQSPRYKVTKRGQDVALRCDPISGHVSLYWYRQALGQGPEFLTYFNYEAQQDKSGLPNDRFSAERPEGSISTLTIQRTEQRDSAMYRCASSLAGGTDTQYFGPGTRLTVL.

The CDR3 region is CASTPAFRGQGGNTIYF. The CDR3 region has the DNA TGTGCCAGCACCCCGGCATTCAGGGGACAGGGAGGAAACACCATATATTTT. The chain employs TRBV11-2 and TRBJ1-3; 9 nucleotides agree with TRBD1. V was clipped by 7 bases and J by 4 bases; unmatched bases: 14. The CDR3 totals 17 residues. Germline CDR1 is SGHAT and CDR2 is FQNNGV.

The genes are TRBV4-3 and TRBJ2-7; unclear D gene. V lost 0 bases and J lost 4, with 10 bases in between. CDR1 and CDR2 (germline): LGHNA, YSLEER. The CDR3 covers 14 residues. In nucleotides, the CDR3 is TGCGCCAGCAGCCAAGATCGGTCTTCTTACGAGCAGTACTTC. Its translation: CASSQDRSSYEQYF.

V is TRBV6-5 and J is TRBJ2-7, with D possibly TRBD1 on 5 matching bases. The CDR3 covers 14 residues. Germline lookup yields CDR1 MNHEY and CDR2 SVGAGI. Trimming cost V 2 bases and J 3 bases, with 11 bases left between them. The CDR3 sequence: CASSYNRGNYEQYF. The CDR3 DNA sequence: TGTGCCAGCAGTTACAATAGGGGTAACTACGAGCAGTACTTC.

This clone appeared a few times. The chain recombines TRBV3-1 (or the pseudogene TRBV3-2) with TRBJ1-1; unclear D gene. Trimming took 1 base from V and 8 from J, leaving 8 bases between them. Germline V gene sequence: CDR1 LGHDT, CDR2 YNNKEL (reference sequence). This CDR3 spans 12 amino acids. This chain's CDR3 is CASSQARAEAFF. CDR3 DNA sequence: TGTGCCAGCAGCCAAGCGAGGGCGGAAGCTTTCTTT.

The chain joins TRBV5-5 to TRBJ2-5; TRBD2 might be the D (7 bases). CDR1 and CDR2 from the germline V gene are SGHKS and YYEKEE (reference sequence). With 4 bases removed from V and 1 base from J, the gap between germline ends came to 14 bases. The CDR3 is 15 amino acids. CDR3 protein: CASSPDGGPQETQYF. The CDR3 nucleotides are TGTGCCAGCAGCCCGGACGGGGGGCCCCAAGAGACCCAGTACTTC.

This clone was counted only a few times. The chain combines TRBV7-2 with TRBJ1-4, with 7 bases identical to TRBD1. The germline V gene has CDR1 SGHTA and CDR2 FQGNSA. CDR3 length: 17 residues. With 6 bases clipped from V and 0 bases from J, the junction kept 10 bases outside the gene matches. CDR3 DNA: TGTGCCAGCAGTTCACAGGGGCAGGGAGCAACTAATGAAAAACTGTTTTTT. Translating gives CASSSQGQGATNEKLFF.